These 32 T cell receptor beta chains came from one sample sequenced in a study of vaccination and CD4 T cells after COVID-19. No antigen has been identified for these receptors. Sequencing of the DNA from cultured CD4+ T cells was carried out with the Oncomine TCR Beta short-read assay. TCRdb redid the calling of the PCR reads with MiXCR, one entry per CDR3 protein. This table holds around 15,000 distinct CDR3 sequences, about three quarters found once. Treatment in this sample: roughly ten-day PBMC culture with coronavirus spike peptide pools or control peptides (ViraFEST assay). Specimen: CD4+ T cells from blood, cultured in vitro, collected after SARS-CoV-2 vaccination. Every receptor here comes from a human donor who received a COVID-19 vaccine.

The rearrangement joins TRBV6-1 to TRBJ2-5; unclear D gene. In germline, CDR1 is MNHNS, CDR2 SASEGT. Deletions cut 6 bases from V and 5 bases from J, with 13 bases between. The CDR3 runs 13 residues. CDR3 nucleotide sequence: TGTGCCAGCAGGACGACCCGTTGGGAGACCCAGTACTTC. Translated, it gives CASRTTRWETQYF.

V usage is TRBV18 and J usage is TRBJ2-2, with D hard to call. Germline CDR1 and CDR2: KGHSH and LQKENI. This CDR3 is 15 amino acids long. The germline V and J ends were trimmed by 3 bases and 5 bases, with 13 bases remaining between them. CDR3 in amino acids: CASSPGLGGTGELFF. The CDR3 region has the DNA TGTGCCAGCTCACCTGGGCTAGGTGGAACCGGGGAGCTGTTTTTT.

CDR3 loop: CSASDGSTNYGYTF. In nucleotides, the CDR3 is TGCAGTGCTAGTGACGGCAGTACTAACTATGGCTACACCTTC. The chain employs TRBV20-1 and TRBJ1-2; no clear D. CDR1 is DFQATT, CDR2 SNEGSKA, per germline (reference sequence). V was shortened by 3 bases and J by 0 bases, with 11 bases between the two germline ends. The CDR3 sequence is 14 residues long.

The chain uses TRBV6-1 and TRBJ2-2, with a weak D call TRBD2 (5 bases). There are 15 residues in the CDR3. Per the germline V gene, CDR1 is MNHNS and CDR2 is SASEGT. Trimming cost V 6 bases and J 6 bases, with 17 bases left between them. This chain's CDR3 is CASRRTGISPGELFF. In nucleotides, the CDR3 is TGTGCCAGCAGGCGAACGGGGATCAGCCCCGGGGAGCTGTTTTTT.

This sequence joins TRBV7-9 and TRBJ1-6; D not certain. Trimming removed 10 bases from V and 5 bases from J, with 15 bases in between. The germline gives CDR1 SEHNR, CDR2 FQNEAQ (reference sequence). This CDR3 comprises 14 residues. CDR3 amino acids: CATTKSGNNSPLHF. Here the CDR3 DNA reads TGTGCCACCACGAAAAGCGGGAATAATTCACCCCTCCACTTT. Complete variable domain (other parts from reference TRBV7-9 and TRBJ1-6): DTGVSQNPRHKITKRGQNVTFRCDPISEHNRLYWYRQTLGQGPEFLTYFQNEAQLEKSRLLSDRFSAERPKGSFSTLEIQRTEQGDSAMYLCATTKSGNNSPLHFGNGTRLTVT.

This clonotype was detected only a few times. CDR3 in DNA: TGTGCCAGCAGCCCCTCGACAGGGGGCATGTTCAAGTCGGGTGGCTACACCTTC. It codes for CASSPSTGGMFKSGGYTF. The chain is built from TRBV7-9 and TRBJ1-2, with TRBD1 identical over 10 bases. Germline CDR1 is SEHNR and CDR2 is FQNEAQ (reference sequence). This CDR3 is built from 18 residues. V lost 5 bases and J lost 7; bases outside the gene matches: 19.

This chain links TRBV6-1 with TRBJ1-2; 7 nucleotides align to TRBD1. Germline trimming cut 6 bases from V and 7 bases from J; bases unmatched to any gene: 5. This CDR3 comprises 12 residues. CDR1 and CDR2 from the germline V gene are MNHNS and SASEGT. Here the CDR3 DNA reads TGTGCCAGCAGGAAACAGGGGTTTGGCTACACCTTC. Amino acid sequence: CASRKQGFGYTF.

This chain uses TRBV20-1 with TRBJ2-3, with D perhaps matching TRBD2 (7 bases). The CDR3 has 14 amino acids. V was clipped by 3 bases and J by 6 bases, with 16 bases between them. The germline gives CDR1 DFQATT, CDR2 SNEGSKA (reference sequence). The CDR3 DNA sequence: TGCAGTGCTAGGGGGGCGGGGGCCCCGGATACGCAGTATTTT. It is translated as CSARGAGAPDTQYF.

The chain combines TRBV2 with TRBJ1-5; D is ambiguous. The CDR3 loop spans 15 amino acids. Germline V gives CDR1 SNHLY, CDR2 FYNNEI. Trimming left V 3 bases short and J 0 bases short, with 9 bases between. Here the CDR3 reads CASSEDIPSNQPQHF. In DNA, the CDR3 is TGTGCCAGCAGTGAGGATATCCCTAGCAATCAGCCCCAGCATTTT.

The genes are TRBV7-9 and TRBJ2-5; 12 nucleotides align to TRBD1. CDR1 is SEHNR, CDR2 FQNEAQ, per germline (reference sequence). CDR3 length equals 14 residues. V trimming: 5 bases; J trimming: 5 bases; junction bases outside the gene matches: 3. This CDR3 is CASSRDRGLETQYF. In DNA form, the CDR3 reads TGTGCCAGCAGCCGGGACAGGGGGCTTGAGACCCAGTACTTC. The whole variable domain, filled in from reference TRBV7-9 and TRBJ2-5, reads DTGVSQNPRHKITKRGQNVTFRCDPISEHNRLYWYRQTLGQGPEFLTYFQNEAQLEKSRLLSDRFSAERPKGSFSTLEIQRTEQGDSAMYLCASSRDRGLETQYFGPGTRLLVL.

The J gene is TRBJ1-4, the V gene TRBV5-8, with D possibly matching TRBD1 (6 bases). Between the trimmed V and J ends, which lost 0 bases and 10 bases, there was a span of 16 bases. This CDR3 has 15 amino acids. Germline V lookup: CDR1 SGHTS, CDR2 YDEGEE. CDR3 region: CASSLVAGVGGKLFF. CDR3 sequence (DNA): TGTGCCAGCAGCTTGGTCGCCGGGGTAGGGGGAAAACTGTTTTTT.

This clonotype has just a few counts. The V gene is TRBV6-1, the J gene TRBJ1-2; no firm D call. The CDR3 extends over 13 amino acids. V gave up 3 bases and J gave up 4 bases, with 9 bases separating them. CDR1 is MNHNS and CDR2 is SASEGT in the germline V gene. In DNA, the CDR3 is TGTGCCAGCAGTGAGGGCTTAGGCTATGGCTACACCTTC. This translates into CASSEGLGYGYTF.

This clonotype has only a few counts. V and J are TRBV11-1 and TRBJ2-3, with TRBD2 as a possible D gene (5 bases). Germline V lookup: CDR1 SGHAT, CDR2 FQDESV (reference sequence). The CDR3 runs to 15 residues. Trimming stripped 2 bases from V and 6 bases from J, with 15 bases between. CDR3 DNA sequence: TGTGCCAGCAGCTTAAATATGGCTAGCTTTGATACGCAGTATTTT. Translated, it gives CASSLNMASFDTQYF.

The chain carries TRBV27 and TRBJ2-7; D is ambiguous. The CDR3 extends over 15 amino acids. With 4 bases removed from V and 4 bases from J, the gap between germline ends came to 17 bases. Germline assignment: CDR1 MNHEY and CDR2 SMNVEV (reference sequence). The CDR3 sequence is CASSSQALTAYEQYF. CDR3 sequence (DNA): TGTGCCAGCAGTTCCCAAGCCTTAACAGCTTACGAGCAGTACTTC.

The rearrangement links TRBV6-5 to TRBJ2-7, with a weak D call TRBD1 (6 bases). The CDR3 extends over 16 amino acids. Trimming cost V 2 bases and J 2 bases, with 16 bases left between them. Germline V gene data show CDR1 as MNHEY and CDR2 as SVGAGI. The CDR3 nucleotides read TGTGCCAGCAGTTACGACCCCGGACAGCTAACCTACGAGCAGTACTTC. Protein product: CASSYDPGQLTYEQYF.

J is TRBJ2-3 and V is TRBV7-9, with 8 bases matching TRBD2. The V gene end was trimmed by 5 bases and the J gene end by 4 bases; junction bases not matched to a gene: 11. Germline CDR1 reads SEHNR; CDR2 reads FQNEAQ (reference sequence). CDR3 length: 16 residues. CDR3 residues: CASSRSGGAISDTQYF. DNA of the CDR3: TGTGCCAGCAGCCGCTCCGGGGGGGCCATATCAGATACGCAGTATTTT.

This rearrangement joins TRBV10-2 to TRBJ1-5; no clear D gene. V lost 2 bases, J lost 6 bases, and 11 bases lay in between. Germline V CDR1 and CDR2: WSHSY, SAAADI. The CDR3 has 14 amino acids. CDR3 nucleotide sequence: TGCGCCAGCAGTGAGAAGGCAGATGGTCAGCCCCAGCATTTT. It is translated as CASSEKADGQPQHF.

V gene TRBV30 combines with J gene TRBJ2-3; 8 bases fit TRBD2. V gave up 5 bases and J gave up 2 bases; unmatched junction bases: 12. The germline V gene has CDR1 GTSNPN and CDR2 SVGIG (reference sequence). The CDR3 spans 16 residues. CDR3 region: CAWVYPGGRDTDTQYF. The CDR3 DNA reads TGTGCCTGGGTGTATCCGGGGGGGAGGGACACAGATACGCAGTATTTT.

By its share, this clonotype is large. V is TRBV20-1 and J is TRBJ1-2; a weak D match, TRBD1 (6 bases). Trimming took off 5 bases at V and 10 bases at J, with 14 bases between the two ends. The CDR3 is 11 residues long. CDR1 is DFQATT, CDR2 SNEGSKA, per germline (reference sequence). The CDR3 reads CSAPTQGYYTF. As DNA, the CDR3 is TGCAGTGCTCCCACACAGGGTTACTACACCTTC.

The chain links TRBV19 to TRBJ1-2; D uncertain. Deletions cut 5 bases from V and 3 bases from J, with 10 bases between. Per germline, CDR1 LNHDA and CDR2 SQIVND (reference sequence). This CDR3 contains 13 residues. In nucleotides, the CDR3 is TGTGCCAGTAGTTGGTCGCAAGACTATGGCTACACCTTC. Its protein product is CASSWSQDYGYTF.

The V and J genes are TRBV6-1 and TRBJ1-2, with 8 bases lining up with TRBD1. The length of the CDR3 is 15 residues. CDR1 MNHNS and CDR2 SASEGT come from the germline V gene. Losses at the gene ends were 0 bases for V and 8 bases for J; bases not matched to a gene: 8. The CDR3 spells CASSEARRTGRGYTF. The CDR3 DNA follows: TGTGCCAGCAGTGAAGCTAGAAGGACAGGGCGAGGCTACACCTTC.

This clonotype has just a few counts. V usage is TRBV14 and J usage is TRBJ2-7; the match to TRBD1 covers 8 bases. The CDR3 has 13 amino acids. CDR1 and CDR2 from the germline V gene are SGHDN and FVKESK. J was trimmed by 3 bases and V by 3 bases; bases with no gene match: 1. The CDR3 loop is CASSHGQGYEQYF. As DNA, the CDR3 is TGTGCCAGCAGCCATGGACAGGGCTACGAGCAGTACTTC.

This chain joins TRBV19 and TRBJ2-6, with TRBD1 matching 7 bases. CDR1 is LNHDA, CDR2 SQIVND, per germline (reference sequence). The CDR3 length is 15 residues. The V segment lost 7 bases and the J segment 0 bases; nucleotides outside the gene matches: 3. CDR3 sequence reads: CASKAGGSGANVLTF. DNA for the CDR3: TGTGCCAGTAAGGCAGGGGGCTCTGGGGCCAACGTCCTGACTTTC.

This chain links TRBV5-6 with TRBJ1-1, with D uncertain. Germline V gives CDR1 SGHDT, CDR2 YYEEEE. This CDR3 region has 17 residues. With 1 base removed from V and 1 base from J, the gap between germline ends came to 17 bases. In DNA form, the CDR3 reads TGTGCCAGCAGCTTGTTGGGCTCCGTGTCGGAGAACACTGAAGCTTTCTTT. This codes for CASSLLGSVSENTEAFF.

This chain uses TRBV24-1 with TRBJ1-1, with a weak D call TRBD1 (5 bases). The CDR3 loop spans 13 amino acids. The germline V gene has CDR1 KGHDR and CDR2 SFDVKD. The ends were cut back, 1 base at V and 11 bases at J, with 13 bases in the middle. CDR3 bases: TGTGCCACCAGTGATTTATTAGGGACGATGGCTTTCTTT. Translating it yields CATSDLLGTMAFF.

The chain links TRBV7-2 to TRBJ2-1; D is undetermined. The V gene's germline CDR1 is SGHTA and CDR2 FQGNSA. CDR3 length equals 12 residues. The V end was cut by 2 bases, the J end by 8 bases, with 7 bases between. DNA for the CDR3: TGTGCCAGCAGCTTAAGCTCGTATGAGCAGTTCTTC. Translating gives CASSLSSYEQFF.

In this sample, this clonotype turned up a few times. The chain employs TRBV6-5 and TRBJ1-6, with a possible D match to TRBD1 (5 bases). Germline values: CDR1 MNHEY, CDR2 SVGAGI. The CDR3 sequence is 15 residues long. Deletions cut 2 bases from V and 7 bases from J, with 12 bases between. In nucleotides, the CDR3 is TGTGCCAGCAGTTACATCGGGCAGGGCAATTCACCCCTCCACTTT. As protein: CASSYIGQGNSPLHF.

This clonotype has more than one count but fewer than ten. The DNA of the CDR3 is TGTGCCTGCAGGGAGGGGACCTACGAGCAGTACTTC. Translation gives CACREGTYEQYF. V and J are TRBV30 and TRBJ2-7; 7 bases line up with TRBD2. The CDR3 consists of 12 residues. Germline lookup yields CDR1 GTSNPN and CDR2 SVGIG (reference sequence). V shed 6 bases and J 2 bases; nucleotides not matched to a gene: 4.

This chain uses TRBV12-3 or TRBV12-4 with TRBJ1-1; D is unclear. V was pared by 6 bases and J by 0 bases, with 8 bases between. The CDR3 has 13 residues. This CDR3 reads CASSRLLNTEAFF. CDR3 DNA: TGTGCCAGCAGCAGACTCTTGAACACTGAAGCTTTCTTT.

As DNA, the CDR3 is TGCAGTGCTAGAGATAATAGGGACAGGGGCTTTGGCTACACCTTC. This sequence encodes CSARDNRDRGFGYTF. The rearrangement links TRBV20-1 to TRBJ1-2; 10 bases match TRBD1. Trimming at V came to 0 bases and at J to 7 bases, leaving 8 bases not matched to a gene. The CDR3 is made up of 15 amino acids. Germline values: CDR1 DFQATT, CDR2 SNEGSKA (reference sequence).

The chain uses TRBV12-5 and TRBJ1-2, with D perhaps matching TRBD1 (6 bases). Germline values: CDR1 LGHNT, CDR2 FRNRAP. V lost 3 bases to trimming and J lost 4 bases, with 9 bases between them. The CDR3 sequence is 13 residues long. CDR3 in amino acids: CASGFGDTYGYTF. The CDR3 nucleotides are TGTGCTAGTGGTTTTGGGGACACCTATGGCTACACCTTC.

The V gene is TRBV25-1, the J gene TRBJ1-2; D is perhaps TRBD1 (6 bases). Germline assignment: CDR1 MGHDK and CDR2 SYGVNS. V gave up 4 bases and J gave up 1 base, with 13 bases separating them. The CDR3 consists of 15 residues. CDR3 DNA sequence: TGTGCCAGCAGTGCCAGAACAGGGATTAACTATGGCTACACCTTC. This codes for CASSARTGINYGYTF.